The text below deals with one TCR beta chain. This sample stems from a study of blood T cell repertoires in COVID-19. Across the study: T cells, B-cell-depleted T cells, or PBMCs provided the cDNA or gDNA that served as material.

Patients at the Seattle site were enrolled during active infection and followed longitudinally. Trimming cost V 0 bases and J 5 bases; bases outside gene matches: 2. The germline V gene has CDR1 SGHKS and CDR2 YYEKEE (reference sequence). The CDR3 length is 14 residues. Using immunoSEQ multiplex PCR, the repertoire was profiled, and TCRdb retains in-frame clones only, with some absent. The sample holds hundreds of thousands of clones, roughly nine tenths seen once. The sequence derives from a woman between 25 and 40 years old with COVID-19, enrolled during active disease. The chain employs TRBV5-5 and TRBJ1-5; 7 bases match TRBD1. Sequencing was done on a sample of peripheral blood. In DNA form, the CDR3 reads TGTGCCAGCAGCTTGGGGACAGGCCATCAGCCCCAGCATTTT. Its protein product is CASSLGTGHQPQHF.